The entry that follows covers one T cell receptor (beta chain) sequence. Its antigen is as yet unknown. This sample is drawn from a study of T cell repertoires in aging, cancer and after chemotherapy. Study summary: Donors were grouped into six age bands spanning 30 or younger through 70 or older. Chronic lymphocytic leukemia patients on fludarabine- or bendamustine-based regimens gave paired samples before and after chemotherapy. The whole study produced a dataset of some 10 million TCR reads. Overall study findings and caveats: Rebound thymic output was suggested by rising median generation probability during chemotherapy in each cancer cohort.

The template was genomic DNA from peripheral blood, not RNA. V lost 11 bases to trimming and J lost 3 bases, with 13 bases between them. The CDR3 has 12 residues. Germline CDR1 reads ENHRY; CDR2 reads SYGVKD. Rearranged V-D-J TRB sequences were amplified with a mixed TRB-A/B primer pool. MiXCR, run by TCRdb on the multiplex PCR reads, gives a single entry per CDR3 protein. Of roughly 6,000 distinct CDR3 sequences in the sample, roughly 39% are singletons; the top ten hold more than 45%. The TCR was taken from a human donor with a blood cancer. The chain has TRBV10-3 and TRBJ1-2; D uncertain. What was sequenced was blood. The CDR3 loop is CAAREGDYGYTF. DNA for the CDR3: TGTGCCGCCCGGGAGGGAGACTATGGCTACACCTTC.